This is a list of T cell receptor beta chains from one sample in a study of neurological immune-mediated disorders. MiXCR, run by TCRdb on the 5' RACE reads, gives a single entry per CDR3 protein. The table has approximately 48,000 distinct CDR3 sequences, approximately 3% seen once. The sequenced sample consisted of PBMCs. The source of these receptors is a woman in her forties or fifties with multiple sclerosis. CDR3s include the opening cysteine and the closing phenylalanine or tryptophan. Each record gives: V gene, J gene, clone size, D gene, CDR3 protein, CDR3 DNA. A D gene is named only where the DNA matches it firmly. Rows may omit the clone size; those that give it use once, few, many or a size class.

TRBV7-9	TRBJ2-3	many	NA	CASSSADTQYF	TGTGCCAGCAGTTCGGCAGATACGCAGTATTTT
TRBV7-9	TRBJ1-2	many	NA	CASSLDSYGYTF	TGTGCCAGCAGCCTCGACAGCTATGGCTACACCTTC
TRBV2	TRBJ2-1	many	NA	CASSVRVAGYNEQFF	TGTGCCAGCAGTGTCCGCGTCGCGGGGTACAATGAGCAGTTCTTC
TRBV5-6	TRBJ2-5	many	NA	CASSLPRGTQYF	TGTGCCAGCAGCTTGCCCCGCGGGACCCAGTACTTC
TRBV3-1	TRBJ2-1	NA	NA	CDSSTVGNEQFF	TGTGACAGCAGCACTGTTGGCAATGAGCAGTTCTTC
TRBV9	TRBJ2-7	many	NA	CASSVSGDYEQYF	TGTGCCAGCAGCGTATCGGGTGACTACGAGCAGTACTTC
TRBV4-1	TRBJ2-1	many	NA	CASSQDTGEMVGGTERNEQFF	TGCGCCAGCAGCCAAGATACTGGGGAAATGGTTGGGGGTACCGAACGCAATGAGCAGTTCTTC
TRBV27	TRBJ1-5	many	NA	CASSLFSNQPQHF	TGTGCCAGCAGTTTATTTAGCAATCAGCCCCAGCATTTT
TRBV7-2	TRBJ2-1	many	NA	CASSLGSAGTYNEQFF	TGTGCCAGCAGCTTAGGTAGCGCGGGGACCTACAATGAGCAGTTCTTC
TRBV6-5	TRBJ2-1	many	NA	CASSRFGGDNNEQFF	TGTGCCAGCAGCCGCTTTGGGGGAGATAACAATGAGCAGTTCTTC
TRBV6-1	TRBJ2-2	many	TRBD2	CASSWTRNTGELFF	TGTGCCAGCAGTTGGACTAGGAACACCGGGGAGCTGTTTTTT
TRBV5-6	TRBJ1-1	many	NA	CASSLAPEITEAFF	TGTGCCAGCAGCTTGGCCCCAGAGATCACTGAAGCTTTCTTT
TRBV7-2	TRBJ2-1	NA	TRBD2	CASSPSGGLYNEQFF	TGTGCCAGCAGTCCCTCGGGAGGGCTATACAATGAGCAGTTCTTC
TRBV20-1	TRBJ1-2	few	NA	CSARDHGYGYTF	TGCAGTGCTAGAGATCATGGTTATGGCTACACCTTC
TRBV7-2	TRBJ2-3	many	TRBD2	CASSEGVAGVTDTQYF	TGTGCCAGCAGCGAGGGGGTAGCGGGAGTAACGGATACGCAGTATTTT
TRBV30	TRBJ2-5	many	TRBD2	CARRVGGDETQYF	TGTGCCCGCCGGGTGGGAGGGGACGAGACCCAGTACTTC
TRBV27	TRBJ2-2	many	TRBD1	CASGTGQGSSGELFF	TGTGCCAGCGGCACCGGACAGGGAAGTTCCGGGGAGCTGTTTTTT
TRBV11-2	TRBJ2-7	many	NA	CASRGRTYEQYF	TGTGCCAGCAGGGGACGGACCTACGAGCAGTACTTC
TRBV20-1	TRBJ1-6	many	NA	CSAEAPGTKEGPLHF	TGCAGTGCGGAGGCTCCAGGGACAAAGGAGGGACCCCTCCACTTT
TRBV5-1	TRBJ1-1	many	NA	CASSLEALENTEAFF	TGCGCCAGCAGCTTGGAGGCGCTTGAGAACACTGAAGCTTTCTTT
TRBV18	TRBJ2-1	many	TRBD2	CASSPPSSGGASKFF	TGTGCCAGCTCACCACCTTCCAGCGGGGGGGCCTCCAAGTTCTTC
TRBV6-1	TRBJ2-4	many	TRBD2	CASSAGSGRNIQYF	TGTGCCAGCAGTGCGGGTAGCGGGAGAAACATTCAGTACTTC
TRBV20-1	TRBJ1-6	many	NA	CSANRDSYNSPLHF	TGCAGTGCTAACCGGGACTCCTATAATTCACCCCTCCACTTT
TRBV20-1	TRBJ2-1	many	TRBD2	CSAYSGTSNEQFF	TGCAGTGCTTACTCCGGGACTAGCAATGAGCAGTTCTTC
TRBV5-6	TRBJ2-7	many	TRBD1	CASSPGTGHLSYEQYF	TGTGCCAGCAGCCCCGGGACAGGGCATTTATCCTACGAGCAGTACTTC
TRBV5-1	TRBJ2-7	many	TRBD1	CASSTERQGWNEQYF	TGCGCCAGCAGCACGGAGCGACAGGGTTGGAACGAGCAGTACTTC
TRBV20-1	TRBJ1-1	many	NA	CSARYIEAFF	TGCAGTGCCCGCTACATTGAAGCTTTCTTT
TRBV5-1	TRBJ2-3	many	NA	CASSSLSGSTDTQYF	TGCGCCAGCAGCTCCCTAAGCGGGAGCACAGATACGCAGTATTTT
TRBV23-1	TRBJ2-1	many	NA	CASSHKGSGVRYNEQFF	TGCGCCAGCAGTCATAAAGGGTCGGGAGTTCGCTACAATGAGCAGTTCTTC
TRBV20-1	TRBJ2-5	many	NA	CSAVGSGNMETQYF	TGCAGTGCTGTCGGAAGTGGGAATATGGAGACCCAGTACTTC
TRBV5-1	TRBJ2-5	many	TRBD1	CASSLAPGGPETQYF	TGCGCCAGCAGCTTGGCCCCAGGGGGCCCAGAGACCCAGTACTTC
TRBV15	TRBJ2-2	many	NA	CATSRDAGASGTGELFF	TGTGCCACCAGCAGAGATGCGGGGGCGTCAGGGACCGGGGAGCTGTTTTTT